The clone carrying this TCR beta chain showed up just a few times. The data were obtained in a study of early T cells in non-severe SARS-CoV-2 infection. For the study at large: Sequenced material consisted of bulk RNA (from unsorted whole blood), and chains were unpaired.

Separate cDNA molecules each had unique molecular identifiers attached to them. Via MiXCR, TCRdb re-called the 5' RACE reads, giving one row per CDR3 protein. This table has roughly 75,000 distinct CDR3 sequences, about 16% appearing once. There are 18 residues in the CDR3. Trimming cost V 1 base and J 0 bases, with 18 bases left between them. The germline V gene encodes CDR1 SGHTA and CDR2 FQGNSA. This chain connects TRBV7-2 to TRBJ1-1, with no clear D. The source material was whole blood. This sequence was found in an adult who was a healthcare worker with PCR-confirmed SARS-CoV-2 infection or an uninfected control (not recorded which). CDR3 coding DNA: TGTGCCAGCAGCTTAGATCGCCGGCGACGCTTAATGAACACTGAAGCTTTCTTT. Translating gives CASSLDRRRRLMNTEAFF. Together with reference TRBV7-2 and TRBJ1-1, the CDR3 gives the full variable domain: GAGVSQSPSNKVTEKGKDVELRCDPISGHTALYWYRQSLGQGLEFLIYFQGNSAPDKSGLPSDRFSAERTGGSVSTLTIQRTQQEDSAVYLCASSLDRRRRLMNTEAFFGQGTRLTVV.